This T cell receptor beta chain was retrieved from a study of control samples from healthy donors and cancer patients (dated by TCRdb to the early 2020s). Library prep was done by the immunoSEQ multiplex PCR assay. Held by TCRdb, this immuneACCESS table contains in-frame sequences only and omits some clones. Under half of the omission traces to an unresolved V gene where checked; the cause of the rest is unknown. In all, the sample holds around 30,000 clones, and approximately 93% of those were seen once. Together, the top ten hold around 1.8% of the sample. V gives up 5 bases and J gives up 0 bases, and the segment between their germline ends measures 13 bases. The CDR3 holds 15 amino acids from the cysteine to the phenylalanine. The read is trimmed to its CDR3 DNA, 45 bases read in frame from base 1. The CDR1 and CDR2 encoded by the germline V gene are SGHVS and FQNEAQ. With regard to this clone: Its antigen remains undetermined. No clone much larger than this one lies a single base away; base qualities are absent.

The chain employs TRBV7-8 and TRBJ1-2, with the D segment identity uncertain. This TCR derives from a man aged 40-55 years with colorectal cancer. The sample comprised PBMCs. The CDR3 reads CASSPLGRSNYGYTF. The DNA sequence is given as TGTGCCAGCAGCCCGCTGGGCCGTTCTAACTATGGCTACACCTTC.